The 30 T cell receptor beta chains in this list originate from one sample, sequenced in a study of blood T cell repertoires in COVID-19. Sequencing used immunoSEQ multiplex PCR; TCRdb keeps in-frame clones, though not all of them. The table shows under 300,000 clones, with around 84% occurring only once. The sequenced sample consisted of peripheral blood. The receptors come from a woman aged 18-29 years with acute or convalescent COVID-19.

V and J are TRBV6-2 or TRBV6-3 and TRBJ2-2; D not certain. The germline V and J ends were trimmed by 1 base and 9 bases, with 6 bases remaining between them. Germline V CDR1 and CDR2: MNHEY, SVGEGT. The CDR3 is 12 residues long. The CDR3 sequence: CASSYLGRELFF. CDR3 DNA: TGTGCCAGCAGTTACTTGGGCCGGGAGCTGTTTTTT.

The V call is TRBV7-2, the J call TRBJ2-3, with D possibly being TRBD2 (6 bases). Germline CDR1 SGHTA, CDR2 FQGNSA. V lost 3 bases and J 6 bases, leaving 10 bases between the germline ends. There are 13 residues in the CDR3. The chain's CDR3 is CASSFSGVDTQYF. DNA for the CDR3: TGTGCCAGCAGCTTCTCGGGGGTCGATACGCAGTATTTT.

V and J are TRBV2 and TRBJ1-1, with D perhaps TRBD1 (6 bases). Germline-derived CDR1 and CDR2 are SNHLY and FYNNEI. There are 13 residues in the CDR3. V was trimmed by 0 bases and J by 11 bases, leaving 13 bases between them. The CDR3 bases are TGTGCCAGCAGTGAAGCACGACAGGTTCATGCTTTCTTT. Its translation: CASSEARQVHAFF.

For the CDR3, the DNA is TGTGCCAGCAGCTTAGAGGGGGGCACAGATACGCAGTATTTT. This sequence encodes CASSLEGGTDTQYF. The chain carries TRBV7-2 and TRBJ2-3, with D possibly TRBD1 on 6 matching bases. Germline CDR1 is SGHTA and CDR2 is FQGNSA. The length of the CDR3 is 14 residues. The V end lost 1 base, the J end lost 1 base, and 6 bases lay between the germline ends.

This clone was detected only a few times. V gene TRBV6-5 combines with J gene TRBJ2-7; tentatively, D is TRBD2 (6 bases). Trimming cost V 2 bases and J 5 bases, with 16 bases left between them. Germline CDR1 is MNHEY and CDR2 is SVGAGI. The CDR3 runs 15 residues. CDR3 loop: CASSYRAGIGNEQYF. In DNA form, the CDR3 reads TGTGCCAGCAGTTACCGGGCGGGAATTGGGAACGAGCAGTACTTC.

The chain employs TRBV27 and TRBJ2-7, with D possibly matching TRBD2 (5 bases). V was trimmed by 7 bases and J by 7 bases, leaving 11 bases between them. There are 11 residues in the CDR3. Germline CDR1 and CDR2: MNHEY and SMNVEV (reference sequence). The CDR3 protein is CASTEGTEQYF. The CDR3 DNA follows: TGTGCCAGCACTGAGGGTACGGAGCAGTACTTC.

The rearrangement joins TRBV30 to TRBJ2-4; D may be TRBD2 (8 bases). Germline assignment: CDR1 GTSNPN and CDR2 SVGIG (reference sequence). The germline V and J ends were trimmed by 3 bases and 8 bases, with 20 bases remaining between them. The CDR3 extends over 15 amino acids. The CDR3 protein is CAWSGSREGADIQYF. CDR3 in DNA: TGTGCCTGGAGCGGATCACGGGAGGGGGCAGACATTCAGTACTTC.

The chain employs TRBV20-1 and TRBJ2-1; unclear D gene. The CDR3 covers 10 residues. V was trimmed by 4 bases and J by 10 bases, leaving 8 bases between them. Per germline, CDR1 DFQATT and CDR2 SNEGSKA (reference sequence). CDR3 residues: CSATLREQFF. Here the CDR3 DNA reads TGCAGTGCTACCCTACGCGAGCAGTTCTTC.

The rearrangement links TRBV25-1 to TRBJ1-3, with D uncertain. The ends were cut back, 8 bases at V and 3 bases at J, with 8 bases in the middle. CDR1 is MGHDK and CDR2 is SYGVNS in the germline V gene. CDR3 size: 12 residues. CDR3 nucleotides: TGTGCCAGCGGAGTACATGGAAACACCATATATTTT. Protein product: CASGVHGNTIYF.

V usage is TRBV6-5 and J usage is TRBJ2-7; possibly TRBD1 for D (6 bases). The CDR3 is 14 residues long. V was pared by 6 bases and J by 2 bases, with 14 bases between. From germline, CDR1 is MNHEY and CDR2 SVGAGI. CDR3 bases: TGTGCCAGCAGCGCCCGGGACATTCCCTACGAGCAGTACTTC. It yields the protein CASSARDIPYEQYF.

CDR3 region: CASSRTILQETQYF. In DNA form, the CDR3 reads TGTGCCAGCAGCCGGACTATTCTCCAAGAGACCCAGTACTTC. The V call is TRBV6-5, the J call TRBJ2-5; perhaps TRBD2 as D (6 bases). This CDR3 spans 14 amino acids. Germline lookup yields CDR1 MNHEY and CDR2 SVGAGI. Trimming cost V 6 bases and J 1 base, with 12 bases left between them.

The J gene is TRBJ2-1, the V gene TRBV7-6; 8 nucleotides align to TRBD2. The trim removed 3 bases at V and 0 bases at J, leaving 4 bases unmatched. Germline lookup yields CDR1 SGHVS and CDR2 FNYEAQ. The CDR3 has 16 amino acids. The CDR3: CASSFWLAGSYNEQFF. The CDR3 nucleotides read TGTGCCAGCAGCTTCTGGCTAGCGGGCTCCTACAATGAGCAGTTCTTC.

Turning to this clone: Other nucleotide sequences from this sample produce the same CDR3. J is TRBJ1-2 and V is TRBV28; D call uncertain. This CDR3 has 13 residues. V dropped 2 bases and J dropped 2 bases, with 6 bases sitting between them. Germline V gives CDR1 MDHEN, CDR2 SYDVKM. CDR3: CASSLGQNYGYTF. In nucleotides, the CDR3 is TGTGCCAGCAGTTTAGGGCAGAACTATGGCTACACCTTC.

CDR3 sequence reads: CASSQGVAGASGELFF. CDR3 bases: TGCGCCAGCAGCCAAGGGGTAGCGGGAGCTTCCGGGGAGCTGTTTTTT. The chain joins TRBV4-3 to TRBJ2-2, with TRBD2 identical over 9 bases. The germline V gene has CDR1 LGHNA and CDR2 YSLEER. The trim removed 1 base at V and 6 bases at J, leaving 6 bases unmatched. This CDR3 has 16 amino acids.

The V gene is TRBV4-1, the J gene TRBJ2-4; 7 positions agree with TRBD2. Per the germline V gene, CDR1 is MGHRA and CDR2 is YSYEKL. V was clipped by 0 bases and J by 3 bases; unmatched bases: 8. The CDR3 sequence is 17 residues long. For the CDR3, the DNA is TGCGCCAGCAGCCAAGATTCGAGGGCTAGCGGCAAAAACATTCAGTACTTC. The encoded protein is CASSQDSRASGKNIQYF.

Here the CDR3 reads CASSLLLAPTYGYTF. CDR3 nucleotides: TGTGCCAGCAGCTTGCTTTTGGCCCCGACTTATGGCTACACCTTC. The chain joins TRBV5-4 to TRBJ1-2; D gene ambiguous. Between the trimmed V and J ends, which lost 1 base and 5 bases, there was a span of 15 bases. The CDR3 extends over 15 amino acids. Per germline, CDR1 SGHNT and CDR2 YYREEE (reference sequence).

The V call is TRBV27, the J call TRBJ2-1, with 10 positions matching TRBD2. The length of the CDR3 is 19 residues. Germline V CDR1 and CDR2: MNHEY, SMNVEV (reference sequence). The trim removed 2 bases at V and 9 bases at J, leaving 19 bases unmatched. CDR3 sequence (DNA): TGTGCCAGCAGTTTAGATCTCCGGCTAGCGGGAGAACGTCGGAGTGAGCAGTTCTTC. It specifies CASSLDLRLAGERRSEQFF.

This chain uses TRBV4-3 with TRBJ2-1, with D possibly TRBD2 on 5 matching bases. Germline CDR1 and CDR2: LGHNA and YSLEER. The CDR3 has 15 amino acids. Between the trimmed V and J ends, which lost 1 base and 2 bases, there was a span of 9 bases. CDR3 DNA sequence: TGCGCCAGCAGCCAAGTAGACGGGACCTACAATGAGCAGTTCTTC. It yields the protein CASSQVDGTYNEQFF.

This clone has more than one count but fewer than ten. This chain links TRBV4-3 with TRBJ2-7; possible D gene TRBD2, 6 bases. From germline, CDR1 is LGHNA and CDR2 YSLEER. The V and J ends lost 0 bases and 0 bases respectively, with 12 bases between them. CDR3 size: 16 residues. CDR3: CASSQDASGLSYEQYF. The CDR3, as DNA: TGCGCCAGCAGCCAAGATGCCAGCGGGCTCTCCTACGAGCAGTACTTC.

The CDR3 loop reads CASSPSPEGTYEQYF. CDR3 bases: TGTGCCAGCAGTCCCTCCCCGGAGGGGACCTACGAGCAGTACTTC. The V and J genes are TRBV6-5 and TRBJ2-7; possibly TRBD2 for D (6 bases). Trimming shortened V by 5 bases and J by 2 bases, and 16 bases separated the two germline ends. Germline CDR1 MNHEY, CDR2 SVGAGI. The CDR3 is 15 residues long.

The chain recombines TRBV20-1 with TRBJ2-7; 7 nucleotides align to TRBD2. The germline V gene encodes CDR1 DFQATT and CDR2 SNEGSKA (reference sequence). CDR3 length equals 14 residues. J lost 2 bases, V lost 3 bases, and 7 bases had no gene match. The CDR3 bases are TGCAGTGCTAGTTGGAGCGGGAACACCTACGAGCAGTACTTC. The encoded protein is CSASWSGNTYEQYF.

This clone has a handful of counts. The V gene is TRBV2, the J gene TRBJ2-1, with TRBD1 identical over 11 bases. There are 15 residues in the CDR3. Germline V gives CDR1 SNHLY, CDR2 FYNNEI. V gave up 10 bases and J gave up 9 bases; unmatched junction bases: 14. DNA of the CDR3: TGTGCCATCCTCCGGACAGGGGGCAACCGGGTTGAGCAGTTCTTC. Its translation: CAILRTGGNRVEQFF.

The gene calls are TRBV3-1 (or the pseudogene TRBV3-2) and TRBJ2-1, with D maybe TRBD2 (5 bases). Germline loops: CDR1 LGHDT, CDR2 YNNKEL (reference sequence). This CDR3 has 14 residues. Trimming stripped 1 base from V and 5 bases from J, with 9 bases between. CDR3 sequence (DNA): TGTGCCAGCAGCCAAGGACTACCAAACAATGAGCAGTTCTTC. The encoded protein is CASSQGLPNNEQFF.

The chain uses TRBV29-1 and TRBJ2-1; 8 bases agree with TRBD2. Germline V gives CDR1 SQVTM, CDR2 ANQGSEA. V lost 6 bases to trimming and J lost 4 bases; unmatched junction nucleotides: 17. The CDR3 is made up of 17 amino acids. DNA of the CDR3: TGCAGCGTCCCTTTTTCCCTACTAGCGGAGTCATACAATGAGCAGTTCTTC. Translating gives CSVPFSLLAESYNEQFF.

This sequence joins TRBV15 and TRBJ2-7, with 7 bases identical to TRBD1. This CDR3 is built from 17 residues. Looked up from germline, CDR1 is LNHNV and CDR2 is YYDKDF (reference sequence). J lost 0 bases, V lost 0 bases, and 8 bases had no gene match. The CDR3, as DNA: TGTGCCACCAGCAGAGAGCCGACCGGGACAGTCTCCTACGAGCAGTACTTC. This sequence encodes CATSREPTGTVSYEQYF.

The chain uses TRBV7-2 and TRBJ2-7; TRBD2 agrees at 14 bases. The CDR3 spans 17 residues. The germline V gene has CDR1 SGHTA and CDR2 FQGNSA. V dropped 5 bases and J dropped 6; count of bases not matched to a gene: 12. The CDR3 sequence is CASSQGLAGGGLGEQYF. CDR3 coding DNA: TGTGCCAGCAGCCAAGGACTAGCGGGAGGAGGGCTGGGCGAGCAGTACTTC.

The V call is TRBV19, the J call TRBJ1-5; D uncertain. Germline V lookup: CDR1 LNHDA, CDR2 SQIVND (reference sequence). The V end was cut by 7 bases, the J end by 0 bases, with 13 bases between. This CDR3 is 15 amino acids long. The CDR3 DNA reads as TGTGCCAGTACTACGCAACGGGATAGCAATCAGCCCCAGCATTTT. Its protein is CASTTQRDSNQPQHF.

This clone is a singleton in its sample. CDR3 sequence reads: CASSGGLANENEQFF. The CDR3 DNA sequence: TGTGCCAGCAGCGGGGGACTAGCGAATGAGAATGAGCAGTTCTTC. The genes are TRBV7-6 and TRBJ2-1, with 10 bases lining up with TRBD2. The CDR3 is made up of 15 amino acids. J was trimmed by 7 bases and V by 5 bases; bases with no gene match: 8. Germline V CDR1 and CDR2: SGHVS, FNYEAQ.

A few counts support this clone. The chain joins TRBV7-6 to TRBJ2-7; 12 nucleotides align to TRBD2. Germline values: CDR1 SGHVS, CDR2 FNYEAQ. The CDR3 contains 16 residues. V dropped 1 base and J dropped 7; count of bases not matched to a gene: 8. The CDR3 protein is CASSLVPSGRAGEQYF. The CDR3 DNA sequence: TGTGCCAGCAGCTTAGTTCCTAGCGGGAGGGCCGGGGAGCAGTACTTC.

This clone was seen just once. The chain couples TRBV6-2 or TRBV6-3 to TRBJ2-1; D is uncertain. The CDR3 runs 13 residues. Germline loops: CDR1 MNHEY, CDR2 SVGEGT. V was shortened by 0 bases and J by 5 bases, with 5 bases between the two germline ends. CDR3 in DNA: TGTGCCAGCAGTTACTCCTTAAACAATGAGCAGTTCTTC. It is translated as CASSYSLNNEQFF.